The sequence of this T cell receptor (beta chain) was determined in a study of blood T cell repertoires in COVID-19. For the study at large: The analysed material was cDNA or gDNA that came from T cells, B-cell-depleted T cells, or PBMCs.

Original handling: Reference gene primers were amplified, and this amplification served to estimate nucleated cell counts. Measured with immunoSEQ multiplex PCR; TCRdb has only the in-frame clones, and not every one. V and J calls and clone size come straight from that table; D and trimming were deduced from the DNA. The table records over 110,000 clones, approximately 90% of them present only once. V shed 7 bases and J 4 bases; nucleotides not matched to a gene: 4. The CDR3 is 14 amino acids. Germline CDR1 and CDR2: MNHNY and SVGAGI (reference sequence). The clonotype was recovered from a human donor in a cohort sampled during active COVID-19. Sequencing was done on a sample of peripheral blood. The chain has TRBV6-6 and TRBJ2-3, with 11 bases fitting TRBD2. The CDR3 protein is CASTLAGGSDTQYF. For the CDR3, the DNA is TGTGCCAGCACCTTAGCGGGGGGGTCAGATACGCAGTATTTT.